This T cell receptor beta chain was documented in a study of identifying expanded T cells in peripheral blood. The germline V gene encodes CDR1 SGHVS and CDR2 FQNEAQ. Trimming took 2 bases from V and 0 from J, leaving 8 bases between them. CDR3 length equals 16 residues. Sequencing was performed with immunoSEQ multiplex PCR; in TCRdb, only in-frame clones are kept and a portion is missing. The repertoire has 100,000 to 150,000 clones, around nine tenths of them found once; the top ten carry 7.5% to 9%. Sequencing was performed on blood. This chain joins TRBV7-8 and TRBJ2-6, with D uncertain. The sequence was collected from a person between 18 and 75 years old in good health. CDR3: CASSLIGYSGANVLTF. In DNA form, the CDR3 reads TGTGCCAGCAGCTTAATAGGGTACTCTGGGGCCAACGTCCTGACTTTC.